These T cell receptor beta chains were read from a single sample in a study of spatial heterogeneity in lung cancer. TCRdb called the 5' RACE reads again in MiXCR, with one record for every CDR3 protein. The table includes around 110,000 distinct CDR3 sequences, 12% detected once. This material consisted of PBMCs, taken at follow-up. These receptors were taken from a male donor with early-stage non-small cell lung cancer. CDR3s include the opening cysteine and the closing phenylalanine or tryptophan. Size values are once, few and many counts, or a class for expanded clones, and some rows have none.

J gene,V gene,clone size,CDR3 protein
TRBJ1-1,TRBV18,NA,CASSPLFRVTEAFF
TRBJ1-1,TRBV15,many,CATSRVGTIPEAFF
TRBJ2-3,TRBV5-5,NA,CASSQGGRTDTQYF
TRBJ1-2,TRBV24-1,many,CATSGQMDNYGYTF
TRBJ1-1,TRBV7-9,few,CASSFDEGAYEAFF
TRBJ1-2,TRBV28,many,CASSRTEGYTF
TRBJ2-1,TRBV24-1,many,CATSDRTGGSYNEQFF
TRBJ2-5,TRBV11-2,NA,CASSLLSGPLETQYF
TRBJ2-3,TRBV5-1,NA,CASHRGTDTQYF
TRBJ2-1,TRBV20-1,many,CSARRGEAAYNEQFF
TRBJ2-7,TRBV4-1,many,CASSQDGPAGGNEQYF
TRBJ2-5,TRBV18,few,CASSPQVGGAGETQYF
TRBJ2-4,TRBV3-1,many,CASSTRTSGNIQYF
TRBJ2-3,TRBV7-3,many,CASNDGGASDTQYF
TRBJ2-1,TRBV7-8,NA,CASSPQTSGGFHEQFF
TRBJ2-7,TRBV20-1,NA,CSASSGAFSYEQYF
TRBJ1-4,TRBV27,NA,CASSLSNGENEKLFF